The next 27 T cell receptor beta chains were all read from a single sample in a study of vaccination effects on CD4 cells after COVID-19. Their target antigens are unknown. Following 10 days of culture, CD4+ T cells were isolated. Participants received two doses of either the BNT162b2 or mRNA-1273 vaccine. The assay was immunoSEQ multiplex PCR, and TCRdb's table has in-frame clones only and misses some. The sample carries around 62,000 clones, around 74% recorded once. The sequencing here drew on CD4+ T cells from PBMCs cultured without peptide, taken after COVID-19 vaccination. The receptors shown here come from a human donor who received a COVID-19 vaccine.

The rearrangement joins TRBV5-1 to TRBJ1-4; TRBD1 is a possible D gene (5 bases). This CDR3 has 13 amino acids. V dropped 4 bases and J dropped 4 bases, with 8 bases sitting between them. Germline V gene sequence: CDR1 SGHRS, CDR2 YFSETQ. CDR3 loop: CASSPGNNEKLFF. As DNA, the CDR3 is TGCGCCAGCAGCCCAGGGAATAATGAAAAACTGTTTTTT.

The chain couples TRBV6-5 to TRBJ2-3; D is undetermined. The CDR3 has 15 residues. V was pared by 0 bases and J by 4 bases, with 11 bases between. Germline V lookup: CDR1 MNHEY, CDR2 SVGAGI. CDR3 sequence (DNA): TGTGCCAGCAGTTACTCGTGGGGTACGGCAGATACGCAGTATTTT. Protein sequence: CASSYSWGTADTQYF.

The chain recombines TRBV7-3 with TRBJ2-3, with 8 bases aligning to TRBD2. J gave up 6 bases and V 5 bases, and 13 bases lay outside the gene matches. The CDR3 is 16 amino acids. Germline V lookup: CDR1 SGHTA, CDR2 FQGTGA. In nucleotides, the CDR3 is TGTGCCAGCAGCGGAAGCGGGGGCCGGCCCCCGGATACGCAGTATTTT. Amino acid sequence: CASSGSGGRPPDTQYF.

This CDR3 reads CASSLVKGIGDTQYF. CDR3 DNA sequence: TGTGCCAGCAGCTTAGTTAAAGGGATTGGAGATACGCAGTATTTT. The chain combines TRBV7-2 with TRBJ2-3; D remains unclear. The germline CDR1 and CDR2 sequences are SGHTA and FQGNSA. CDR3 length: 15 amino acids. The V end lost 1 base, the J end lost 5 bases, and 13 bases lay between the germline ends.

CDR3 sequence reads: CATSDESRASDTQYF. DNA for the CDR3: TGTGCCACCAGTGATGAGTCGAGGGCTTCAGATACGCAGTATTTT. This chain connects TRBV24-1 to TRBJ2-3; TRBD2 is a possible D gene (5 bases). Germline assignment: CDR1 KGHDR and CDR2 SFDVKD. The CDR3 extends over 15 amino acids. V dropped 3 bases and J dropped 4 bases, with 13 bases sitting between them.

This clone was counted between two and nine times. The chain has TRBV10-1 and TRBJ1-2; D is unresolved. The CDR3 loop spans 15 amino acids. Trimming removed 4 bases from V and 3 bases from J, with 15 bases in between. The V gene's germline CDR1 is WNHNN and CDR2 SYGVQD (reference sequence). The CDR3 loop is CASSGGRTWDYGYTF. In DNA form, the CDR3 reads TGCGCCAGCAGTGGAGGAAGAACCTGGGACTATGGCTACACCTTC.

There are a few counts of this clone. CDR3 in DNA: TGTGCCAGCAAGGTTGGAACAGAGAACATCTATGGCTACACCTTC. This encodes CASKVGTENIYGYTF. The chain carries TRBV2 and TRBJ1-2; D not resolved. The length of the CDR3 is 15 residues. Germline V gene data show CDR1 as SNHLY and CDR2 as FYNNEI. Deletions cut 7 bases from V and 4 bases from J, with 19 bases between.

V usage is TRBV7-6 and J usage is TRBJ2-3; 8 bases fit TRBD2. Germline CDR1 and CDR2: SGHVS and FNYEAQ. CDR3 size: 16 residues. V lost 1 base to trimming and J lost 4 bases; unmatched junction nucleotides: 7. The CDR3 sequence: CASSLGVAGSADTQYF. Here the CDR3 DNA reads TGTGCCAGCAGCTTAGGGGTAGCGGGGTCGGCAGATACGCAGTATTTT.

CDR3 DNA: TGTGCCACCAGCGGGGAGAGACCGGGACAACCGAATGAAAAACTGTTTTTT. Its translation is CATSGERPGQPNEKLFF. The rearrangement joins TRBV15 to TRBJ1-4; D is possibly TRBD1 (6 bases). V dropped 5 bases and J dropped 5 bases, with 21 bases sitting between them. The CDR3 consists of 17 residues. Germline values: CDR1 LNHNV, CDR2 YYDKDF (reference sequence).

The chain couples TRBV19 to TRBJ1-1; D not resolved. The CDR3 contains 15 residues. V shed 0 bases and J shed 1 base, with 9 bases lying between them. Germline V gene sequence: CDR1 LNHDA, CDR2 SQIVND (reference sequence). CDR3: CASSIDLIGNTEAFF. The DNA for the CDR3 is TGTGCCAGTAGTATAGATCTGATAGGGAACACTGAAGCTTTCTTT.

For the CDR3, the DNA is TGTGCCAGCAGTGAAGAGCTCCCTAACACTGAAGCTTTCTTT. Protein sequence: CASSEELPNTEAFF. The rearrangement links TRBV2 to TRBJ1-1; D is undetermined. The CDR3 spans 14 residues. Germline V gene sequence: CDR1 SNHLY, CDR2 FYNNEI. V lost 1 base and J lost 2, with 8 bases in between. The complete variable domain, with remaining parts taken from reference TRBV2 and TRBJ1-1, reads EPEVTQTPSHQVTQMGQEVILRCVPISNHLYFYWYRQILGQKVEFLVSFYNNEISEKSEIFDDQFSVERPDGSNFTLKIRSTKLEDSAMYFCASSEELPNTEAFFGQGTRLTVV.

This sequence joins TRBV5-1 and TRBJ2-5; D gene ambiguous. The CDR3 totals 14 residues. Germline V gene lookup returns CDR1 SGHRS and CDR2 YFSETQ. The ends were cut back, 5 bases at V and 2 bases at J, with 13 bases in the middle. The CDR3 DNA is TGCGCCAGCAGAGGAGCGACGGTACAAGAGACCCAGTACTTC. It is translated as CASRGATVQETQYF.

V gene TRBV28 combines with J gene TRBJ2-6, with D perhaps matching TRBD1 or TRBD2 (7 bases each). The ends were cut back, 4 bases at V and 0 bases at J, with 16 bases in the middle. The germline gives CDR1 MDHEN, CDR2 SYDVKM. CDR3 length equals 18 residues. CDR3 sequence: CASSSRGGRSSGANVLTF. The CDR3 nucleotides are TGTGCCAGCAGTTCCAGGGGGGGACGTAGCTCTGGGGCCAACGTCCTGACTTTC.

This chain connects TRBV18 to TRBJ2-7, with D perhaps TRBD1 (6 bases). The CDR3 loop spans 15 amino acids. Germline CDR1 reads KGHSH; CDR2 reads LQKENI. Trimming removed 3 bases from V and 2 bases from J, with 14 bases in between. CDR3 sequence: CASSPGRDTTYEQYV. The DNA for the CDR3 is TGTGCCAGCTCACCGGGCCGGGACACTACCTACGAGCAGTACGTC.

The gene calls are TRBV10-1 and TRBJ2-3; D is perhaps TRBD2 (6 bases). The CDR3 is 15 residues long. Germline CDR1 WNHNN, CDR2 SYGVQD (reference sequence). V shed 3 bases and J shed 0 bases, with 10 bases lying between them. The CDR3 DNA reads TGCGCCAGCAGTGATATCGGGGGAAGCACAGATACGCAGTATTTT. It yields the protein CASSDIGGSTDTQYF.

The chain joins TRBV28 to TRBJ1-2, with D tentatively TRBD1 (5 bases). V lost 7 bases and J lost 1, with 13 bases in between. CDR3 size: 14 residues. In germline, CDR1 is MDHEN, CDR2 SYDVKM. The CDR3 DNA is TGTGCCAGCACTCCCGGGGGAAGTAACTATGGCTACACCTTC. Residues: CASTPGGSNYGYTF.

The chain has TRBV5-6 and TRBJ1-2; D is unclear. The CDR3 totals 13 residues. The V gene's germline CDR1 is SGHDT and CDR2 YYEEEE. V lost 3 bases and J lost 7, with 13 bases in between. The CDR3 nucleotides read TGTGCCAGCAGCTGGAGCGGGGAACGTGGCTACACCTTC. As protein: CASSWSGERGYTF.

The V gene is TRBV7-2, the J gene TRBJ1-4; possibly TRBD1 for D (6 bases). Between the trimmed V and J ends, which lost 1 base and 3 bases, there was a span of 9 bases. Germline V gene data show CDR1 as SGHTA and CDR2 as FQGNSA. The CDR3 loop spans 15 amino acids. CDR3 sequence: CASSLGGAANEKLFF. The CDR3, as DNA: TGTGCCAGCAGCTTAGGGGGGGCGGCTAATGAAAAACTGTTTTTT. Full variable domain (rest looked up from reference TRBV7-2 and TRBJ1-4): GAGVSQSPSNKVTEKGKDVELRCDPISGHTALYWYRQSLGQGLEFLIYFQGNSAPDKSGLPSDRFSAERTGGSVSTLTIQRTQQEDSAVYLCASSLGGAANEKLFFGSGTQLSVL.

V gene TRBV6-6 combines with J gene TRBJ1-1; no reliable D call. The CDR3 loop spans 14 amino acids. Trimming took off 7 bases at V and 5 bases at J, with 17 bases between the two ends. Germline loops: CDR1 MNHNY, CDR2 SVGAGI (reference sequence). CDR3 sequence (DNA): TGTGCCAGCACCCCGATGAGTCGGGTGACTGAAGCTTTCTTT. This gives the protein CASTPMSRVTEAFF.

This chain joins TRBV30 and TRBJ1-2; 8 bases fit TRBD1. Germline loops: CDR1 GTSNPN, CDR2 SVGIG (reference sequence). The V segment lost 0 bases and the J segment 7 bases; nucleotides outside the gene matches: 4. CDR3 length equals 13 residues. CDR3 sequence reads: CAWSVPGGVGYTF. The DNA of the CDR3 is TGTGCCTGGAGTGTCCCAGGGGGCGTTGGCTACACCTTC.

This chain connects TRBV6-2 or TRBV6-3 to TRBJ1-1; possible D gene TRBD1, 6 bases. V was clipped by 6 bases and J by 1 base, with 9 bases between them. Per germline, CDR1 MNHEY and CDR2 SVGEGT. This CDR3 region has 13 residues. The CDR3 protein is CASSADRNTEAFF. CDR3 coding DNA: TGTGCCAGCAGCGCGGACAGGAACACTGAAGCTTTCTTT.

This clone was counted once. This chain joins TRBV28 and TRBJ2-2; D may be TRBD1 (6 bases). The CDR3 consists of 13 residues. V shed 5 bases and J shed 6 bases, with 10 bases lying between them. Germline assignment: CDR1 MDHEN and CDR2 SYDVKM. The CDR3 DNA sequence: TGTGCCAGCAGTCCCACAGGGTCCGGGGAGCTGTTTTTT. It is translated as CASSPTGSGELFF.

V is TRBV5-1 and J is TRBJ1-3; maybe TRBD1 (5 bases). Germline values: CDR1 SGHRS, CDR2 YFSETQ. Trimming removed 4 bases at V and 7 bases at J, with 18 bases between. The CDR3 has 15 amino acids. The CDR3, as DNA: TGCGCCAGCAGCCTGGGACCCAGCGGACTCAACACCATATATTTT. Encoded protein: CASSLGPSGLNTIYF.

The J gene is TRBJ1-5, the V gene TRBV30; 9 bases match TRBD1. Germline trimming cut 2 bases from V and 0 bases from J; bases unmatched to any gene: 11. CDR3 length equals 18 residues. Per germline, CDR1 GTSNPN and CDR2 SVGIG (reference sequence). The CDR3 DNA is TGTGCCTGGAGTTTATCGACAGGGGGTGCCCTTAGCAATCAGCCCCAGCATTTT. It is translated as CAWSLSTGGALSNQPQHF. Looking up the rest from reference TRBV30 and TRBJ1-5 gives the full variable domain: SQTIHQWPATLVQPVGSPLSLECTVEGTSNPNLYWYRQAAGRGLQLLFYSVGIGQISSEVPQNLSASRPQDRQFILSSKKLLLSDSGFYLCAWSLSTGGALSNQPQHFGDGTRLSIL.

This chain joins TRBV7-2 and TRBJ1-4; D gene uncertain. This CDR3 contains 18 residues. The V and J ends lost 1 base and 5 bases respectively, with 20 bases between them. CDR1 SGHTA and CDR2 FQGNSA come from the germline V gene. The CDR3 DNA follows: TGTGCCAGCAGCTTAGTGGATAGGGTCAGAGGGCCGAATGAAAAACTGTTTTTT. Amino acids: CASSLVDRVRGPNEKLFF.

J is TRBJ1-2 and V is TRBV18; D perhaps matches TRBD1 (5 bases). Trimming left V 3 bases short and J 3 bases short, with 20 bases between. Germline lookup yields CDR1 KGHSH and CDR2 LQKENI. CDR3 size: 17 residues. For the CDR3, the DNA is TGTGCCAGCTCACCGAAAATTGGACCCTCAGGGCACTATGGCTACACCTTC. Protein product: CASSPKIGPSGHYGYTF. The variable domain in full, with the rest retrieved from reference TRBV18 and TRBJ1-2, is NAGVMQNPRHLVRRRGQEARLRCSPMKGHSHVYWYRQLPEEGLKFMVYLQKENIIDESGMPKERFSAEFPKEGPSILRIQQVVRGDSAAYFCASSPKIGPSGHYGYTFGSGTRLTVV.

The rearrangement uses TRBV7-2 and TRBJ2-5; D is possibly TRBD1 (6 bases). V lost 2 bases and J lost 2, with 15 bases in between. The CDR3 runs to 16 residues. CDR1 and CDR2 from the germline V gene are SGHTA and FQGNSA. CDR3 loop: CASSLMRIRGQETQYF. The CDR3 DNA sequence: TGTGCCAGCAGCTTAATGCGAATTAGGGGGCAAGAGACCCAGTACTTC.